One sample yielded the 11 T cell receptor beta chains listed below, sequenced in a study of Graves' ophthalmopathy and Graves' hyperthyroidism. Amplified material comprised TCR beta CDR3 regions derived from RNA transcripts. The authors performed first-round RT-PCR with HTBI primers and then a second-round multiplex PCR. TCRdb re-called the multiplex PCR reads through MiXCR, storing one row per CDR3 protein. The sample yields fewer than 350,000 distinct CDR3 sequences, 15% to 20% seen once. Sequencing was carried out using peripheral blood. The receptors stem from an adult man with Graves' ophthalmopathy.

This clonotype was recorded at least ten times. This rearrangement joins TRBV5-1 to TRBJ2-7; D is possibly TRBD2 (6 bases). This CDR3 has 14 amino acids. In germline, CDR1 is SGHRS, CDR2 YFSETQ. With 4 bases removed from V and 0 bases from J, the gap between germline ends came to 11 bases. The CDR3 nucleotides read TGCGCCAGCAGCCTGCGGGACGGCTCCTACGAGCAGTACTTC. Translating it yields CASSLRDGSYEQYF.

This clonotype came up many times. This rearrangement joins TRBV7-8 to TRBJ1-5; D may be TRBD1 (6 bases). V lost 0 bases and J lost 4, with 10 bases in between. This CDR3 has 15 residues. The V gene's germline CDR1 is SGHVS and CDR2 FQNEAQ. CDR3 in amino acids: CASSLALTGNQPQHF. The CDR3, as DNA: TGTGCCAGCAGCTTAGCGCTCACAGGGAATCAGCCCCAGCATTTT.

This clonotype was observed at least ten times. The chain has TRBV4-2 and TRBJ1-1; the D gene is possibly TRBD1 (5 bases). V was pared by 0 bases and J by 3 bases, with 20 bases between. This CDR3 comprises 18 residues. CDR1 is LGHNA, CDR2 YNFKEQ, per germline. The CDR3, as DNA: TGTGCCAGCAGCCAAGATGCGGGGGGGGGACGCGAGTACACTGAAGCTTTCTTT. Encoded protein: CASSQDAGGGREYTEAFF.

This clonotype was found many times. J is TRBJ2-5 and V is TRBV29-1; TRBD2 aligns across 7 bases. The J segment lost 5 bases and the V segment lost 1 base, leaving 10 bases of the junction unmatched. The CDR3 contains 15 residues. The germline V gene encodes CDR1 SQVTM and CDR2 ANQGSEA. The CDR3 nucleotides read TGCAGCGTTGAAGGTTATTTCGGCGGGGGTGAGACCCAGTACTTC. Protein: CSVEGYFGGGETQYF.

This clonotype was counted at least ten times. J is TRBJ2-7 and V is TRBV6-2 or TRBV6-3; possible D gene TRBD1, 6 bases. Germline V gene sequence: CDR1 MNHEY, CDR2 SVGEGT. This CDR3 has 14 residues. Trimming took 6 bases from V and 6 from J, leaving 18 bases between them. The CDR3: CASSSPTGGLEQYF. DNA of the CDR3: TGTGCCAGCAGCTCCCCGACAGGTGGTCTCGAGCAGTACTTC.

Ten or more counts support this clonotype. J is TRBJ1-2 and V is TRBV6-2 or TRBV6-3; TRBD1 might be the D (5 bases). Germline V CDR1 and CDR2: MNHEY, SVGEGT. The CDR3 runs to 15 residues. Trimming shortened V by 2 bases and J by 0 bases, and 10 bases separated the two germline ends. The CDR3 nucleotides are TGTGCCAGCAGTTACCGCGGGGCAGCTAACTATGGCTACACCTTC. As protein: CASSYRGAANYGYTF.

The chain couples TRBV11-2 to TRBJ2-7; 7 nucleotides agree with TRBD1. The CDR3 totals 14 residues. The V gene's germline CDR1 is SGHAT and CDR2 FQNNGV. V shed 5 bases and J 6 bases; nucleotides not matched to a gene: 10. CDR3 bases: TGTGCCAGCAGCCGGACAGGAGCTACGATCGAGCAGTACTTC. Amino acids: CASSRTGATIEQYF.

This clonotype was recorded many times. The rearrangement uses TRBV4-2 and TRBJ2-2; D not certain. From germline, CDR1 is LGHNA and CDR2 YNFKEQ. This CDR3 spans 16 amino acids. V gave up 2 bases and J gave up 0 bases, with 10 bases separating them. The CDR3 sequence is CASSQFTDPNTGELFF. In DNA, the CDR3 is TGTGCCAGCAGCCAATTCACAGACCCGAACACCGGGGAGCTGTTTTTT.

This clonotype was recorded many times. V usage is TRBV6-1 and J usage is TRBJ2-6; D is perhaps TRBD1 (7 bases). CDR1 is MNHNS, CDR2 SASEGT, per germline. This CDR3 is built from 19 residues. The V gene lost 4 bases and the J gene lost 0 bases, with 19 bases spanning the gap. CDR3 amino acids: CASSGRGLLQRSGANVLTF. The CDR3 DNA sequence: TGTGCCAGCAGTGGGAGGGGGCTTCTGCAGCGCTCTGGGGCCAACGTCCTGACTTTC.

This clonotype was found many times. V and J are TRBV7-2 and TRBJ2-7; TRBD1 matches 11 bases. J gave up 4 bases and V 8 bases, and 10 bases lay outside the gene matches. Germline-derived CDR1 and CDR2 are SGHTA and FQGNSA. The CDR3 sequence is 15 residues long. The CDR3 loop is CASAIGGQGGYEQYF. In DNA, the CDR3 is TGTGCCAGCGCGATAGGGGGACAGGGGGGTTACGAGCAGTACTTC. Using reference TRBV7-2 and TRBJ2-7 for the parts outside the CDR3, the full variable domain is GAGVSQSPSNKVTEKGKDVELRCDPISGHTALYWYRQSLGQGLEFLIYFQGNSAPDKSGLPSDRFSAERTGGSVSTLTIQRTQQEDSAVYLCASAIGGQGGYEQYFGPGTRLTVT.

The chain uses TRBV11-2 and TRBJ1-6; 11 nucleotides line up with TRBD1. The length of the CDR3 is 18 residues. With 0 bases clipped from V and 7 bases from J, the junction kept 8 bases outside the gene matches. Germline CDR1 reads SGHAT; CDR2 reads FQNNGV. Here the CDR3 DNA reads TGTGCCAGCAGCTTAGAGGGACCCGGGACAGGGGGAAATTCACCCCTCCACTTT. Translating it yields CASSLEGPGTGGNSPLHF.